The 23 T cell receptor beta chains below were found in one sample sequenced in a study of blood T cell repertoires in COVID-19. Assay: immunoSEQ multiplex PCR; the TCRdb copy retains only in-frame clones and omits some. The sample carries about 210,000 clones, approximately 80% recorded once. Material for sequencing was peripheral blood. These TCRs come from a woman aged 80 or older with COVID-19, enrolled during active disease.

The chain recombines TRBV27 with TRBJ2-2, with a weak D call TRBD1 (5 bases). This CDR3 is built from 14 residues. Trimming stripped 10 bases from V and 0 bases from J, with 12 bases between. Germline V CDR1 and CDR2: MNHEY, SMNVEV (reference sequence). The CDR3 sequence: CATSRDPNTGELFF. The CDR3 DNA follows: TGTGCCACCTCCAGGGATCCGAACACCGGGGAGCTGTTTTTT.

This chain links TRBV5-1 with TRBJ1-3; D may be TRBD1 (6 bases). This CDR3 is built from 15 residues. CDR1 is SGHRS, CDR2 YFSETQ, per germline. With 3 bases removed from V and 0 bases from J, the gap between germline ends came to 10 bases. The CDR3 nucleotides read TGCGCCAGCAGCTCGGTAGGGGGCTCTGGAAACACCATATATTTT. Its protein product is CASSSVGGSGNTIYF.

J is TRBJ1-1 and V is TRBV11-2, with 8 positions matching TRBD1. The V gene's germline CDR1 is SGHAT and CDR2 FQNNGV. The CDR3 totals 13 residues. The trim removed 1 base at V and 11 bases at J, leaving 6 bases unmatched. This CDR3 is CASSLVGQGEAFF. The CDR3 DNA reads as TGTGCCAGCAGCTTAGTAGGACAGGGTGAGGCTTTCTTT.

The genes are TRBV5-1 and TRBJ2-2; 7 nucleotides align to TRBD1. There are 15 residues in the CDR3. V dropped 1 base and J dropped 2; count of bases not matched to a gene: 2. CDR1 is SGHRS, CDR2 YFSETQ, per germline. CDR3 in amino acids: CASSLWDSNTGELFF. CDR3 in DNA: TGCGCCAGCAGCTTGTGGGACAGCAACACCGGGGAGCTGTTTTTT.

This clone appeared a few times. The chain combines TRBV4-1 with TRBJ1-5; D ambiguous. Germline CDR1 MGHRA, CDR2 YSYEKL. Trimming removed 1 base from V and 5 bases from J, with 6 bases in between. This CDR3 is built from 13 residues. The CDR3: CASSQGQYQPQHF. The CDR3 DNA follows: TGCGCCAGCAGCCAAGGGCAGTATCAGCCCCAGCATTTT.

CDR3 in DNA: TGTGCCAGTACCCAGACAGGGGACAATCAGCCCCAGCATTTT. Translating gives CASTQTGDNQPQHF. J is TRBJ1-5 and V is TRBV19; 8 bases align to TRBD1. From germline, CDR1 is LNHDA and CDR2 SQIVND (reference sequence). J gave up 3 bases and V 7 bases, and 5 bases lay outside the gene matches. The CDR3 runs to 14 residues.

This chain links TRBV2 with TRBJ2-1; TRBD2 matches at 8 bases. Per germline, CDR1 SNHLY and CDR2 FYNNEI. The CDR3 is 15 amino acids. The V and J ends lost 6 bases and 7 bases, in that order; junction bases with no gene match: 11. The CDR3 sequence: CASSKSGGARNEQFF. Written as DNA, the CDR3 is TGTGCCAGCAGCAAGAGCGGGGGCGCTAGGAATGAGCAGTTCTTC.

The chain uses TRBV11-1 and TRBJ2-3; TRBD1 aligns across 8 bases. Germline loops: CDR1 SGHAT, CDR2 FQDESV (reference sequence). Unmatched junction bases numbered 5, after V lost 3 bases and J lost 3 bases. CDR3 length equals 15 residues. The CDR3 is CASSFIDRGTDTQYF. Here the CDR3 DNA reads TGTGCCAGCAGCTTTATAGACAGGGGTACAGATACGCAGTATTTT.

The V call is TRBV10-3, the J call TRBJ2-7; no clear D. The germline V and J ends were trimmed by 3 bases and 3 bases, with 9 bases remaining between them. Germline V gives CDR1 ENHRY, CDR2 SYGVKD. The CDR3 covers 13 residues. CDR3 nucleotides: TGTGCCATCAGTGACCCTCGACTCTACGAGCAGTACGTC. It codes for CAISDPRLYEQYV.

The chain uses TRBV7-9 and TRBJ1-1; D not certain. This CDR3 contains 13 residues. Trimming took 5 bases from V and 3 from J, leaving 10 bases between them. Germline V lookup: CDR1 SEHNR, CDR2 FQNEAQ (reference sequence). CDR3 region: CASSAAGYTEAFF. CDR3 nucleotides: TGTGCCAGCAGCGCAGCGGGGTACACTGAAGCTTTCTTT.

The CDR3 bases are TGTGCCAGCAGCATCAGGGGTAACTATGGCTACACCTTC. Its translation: CASSIRGNYGYTF. This chain joins TRBV7-2 and TRBJ1-2, with D maybe TRBD1 (6 bases). The V and J ends lost 5 bases and 1 base respectively, with 8 bases between them. Germline V gene data show CDR1 as SGHTA and CDR2 as FQGNSA. The CDR3 loop spans 13 amino acids. The whole variable domain, remainder taken from reference TRBV7-2 and TRBJ1-2, is GAGVSQSPSNKVTEKGKDVELRCDPISGHTALYWYRQSLGQGLEFLIYFQGNSAPDKSGLPSDRFSAERTGGSVSTLTIQRTQQEDSAVYLCASSIRGNYGYTFGSGTRLTVV.

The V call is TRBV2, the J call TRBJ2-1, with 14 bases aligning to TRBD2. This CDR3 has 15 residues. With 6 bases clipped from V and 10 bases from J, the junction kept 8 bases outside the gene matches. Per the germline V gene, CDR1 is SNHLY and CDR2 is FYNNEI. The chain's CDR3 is CASSGLAGGGGEQFF. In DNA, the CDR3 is TGTGCCAGCAGCGGACTAGCGGGGGGAGGTGGGGAGCAGTTCTTC.

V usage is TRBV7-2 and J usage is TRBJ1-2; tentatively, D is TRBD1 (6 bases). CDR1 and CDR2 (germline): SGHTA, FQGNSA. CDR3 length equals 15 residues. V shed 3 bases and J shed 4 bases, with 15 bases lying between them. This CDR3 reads CASSLGGAQGYGYTF. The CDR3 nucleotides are TGTGCCAGCAGCTTGGGGGGGGCGCAGGGCTATGGCTACACCTTC.

The CDR3 is CASSQDRVGGNTIYF. Written as DNA, the CDR3 is TGTGCCAGCAGCCAAGACAGGGTCGGTGGAAACACCATATATTTT. V and J are TRBV3-1 (or the pseudogene TRBV3-2) and TRBJ1-3; D might be TRBD1 (5 bases). Trimming stripped 0 bases from V and 3 bases from J, with 9 bases between. Germline CDR1 and CDR2: LGHDT and YNNKEL (reference sequence). CDR3 size: 15 residues.

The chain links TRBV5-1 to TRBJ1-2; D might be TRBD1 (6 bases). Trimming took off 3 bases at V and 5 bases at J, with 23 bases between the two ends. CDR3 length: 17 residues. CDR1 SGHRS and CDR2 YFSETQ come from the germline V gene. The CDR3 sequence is CASSSFGGGRNKYGYTF. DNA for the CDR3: TGCGCCAGCAGCTCCTTCGGCGGGGGGCGGAATAAGTATGGCTACACCTTC.

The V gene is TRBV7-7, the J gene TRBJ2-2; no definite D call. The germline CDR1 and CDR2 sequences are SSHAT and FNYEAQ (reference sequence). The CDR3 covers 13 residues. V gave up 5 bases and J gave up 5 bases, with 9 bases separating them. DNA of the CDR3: TGTGCCAGCAGCCTAGATCTGACCGGGGAGCTGTTTTTT. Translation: CASSLDLTGELFF.

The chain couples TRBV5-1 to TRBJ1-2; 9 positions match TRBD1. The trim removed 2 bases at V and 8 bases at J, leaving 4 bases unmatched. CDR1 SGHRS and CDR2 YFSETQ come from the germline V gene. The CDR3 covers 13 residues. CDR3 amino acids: CASSLQGASGYTF. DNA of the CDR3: TGCGCCAGCAGCTTACAGGGGGCGAGCGGCTACACCTTC.

The CDR3 DNA sequence: TGTGCCAGCAGCTCGCGAACAGGGATCCAAGAGACCCAGTACTTC. This translates into CASSSRTGIQETQYF. V is TRBV11-2 and J is TRBJ2-5, with D tentatively TRBD1 (6 bases). Trimming stripped 4 bases from V and 1 base from J, with 13 bases between. Germline V gene lookup returns CDR1 SGHAT and CDR2 FQNNGV. The CDR3 loop spans 15 amino acids.

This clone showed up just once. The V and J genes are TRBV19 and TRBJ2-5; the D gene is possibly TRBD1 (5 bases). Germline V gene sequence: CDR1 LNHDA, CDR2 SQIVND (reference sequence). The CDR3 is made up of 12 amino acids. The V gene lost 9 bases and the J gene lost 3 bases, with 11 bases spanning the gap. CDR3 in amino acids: CASSQGKETQYF. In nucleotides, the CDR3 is TGTGCCAGCTCTCAGGGTAAAGAGACCCAGTACTTC.

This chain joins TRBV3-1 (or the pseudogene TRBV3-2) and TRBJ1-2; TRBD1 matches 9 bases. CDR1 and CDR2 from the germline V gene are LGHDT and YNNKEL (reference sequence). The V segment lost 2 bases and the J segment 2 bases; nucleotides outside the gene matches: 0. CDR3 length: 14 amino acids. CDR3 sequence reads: CASSQTGGNYGYTF. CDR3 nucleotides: TGTGCCAGCAGCCAAACAGGGGGCAACTATGGCTACACCTTC.

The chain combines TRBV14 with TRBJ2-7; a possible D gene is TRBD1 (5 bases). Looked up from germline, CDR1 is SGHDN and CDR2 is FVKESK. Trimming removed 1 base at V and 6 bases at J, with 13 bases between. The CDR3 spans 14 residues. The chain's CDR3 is CASSQVGRAAEQYV. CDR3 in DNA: TGTGCCAGCAGCCAAGTAGGCAGGGCGGCCGAGCAGTACGTC.

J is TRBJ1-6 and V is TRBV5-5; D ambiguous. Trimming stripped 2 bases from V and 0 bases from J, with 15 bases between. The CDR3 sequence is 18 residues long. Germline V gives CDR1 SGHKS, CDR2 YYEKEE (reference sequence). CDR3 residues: CASSFSRFGSSYNSPLHF. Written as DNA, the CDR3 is TGTGCCAGCAGCTTCTCAAGGTTTGGGAGCTCCTATAATTCACCCCTCCACTTT.

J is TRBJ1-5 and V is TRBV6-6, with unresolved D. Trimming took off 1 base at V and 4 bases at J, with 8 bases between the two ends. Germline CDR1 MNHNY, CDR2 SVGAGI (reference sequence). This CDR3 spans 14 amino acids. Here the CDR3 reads CASSYWRTNQPQHF. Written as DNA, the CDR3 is TGTGCCAGCAGTTACTGGCGGACTAATCAGCCCCAGCATTTT.